Here is one TCR beta chain with its context. Its antigen has not been determined. The sample holds no much larger clone one base away, and base qualities are not on file. These data come from a study of cytomegalovirus exposure and HLA in healthy donors (TCRdb year 2017). With respect to the entire study: An earlier analysis of some 600 of the donors reported 250 to 350 Gb of sequence data and some 110 million unique TCR beta sequences obtained from approximately 180 million T cells. Roughly 300 gigabases of sequencing data and 75 million to 85 million unique TCR sequences made up an early release that covered over 550 HLA-typed donors. Among the 398 genotyped donors, around 81% belonged to the genetic ancestry cluster associated with self-reported Caucasian donors. The study was designed to test whether signatures of past pathogen exposure could be identified by cataloging public T cell receptors. Using immunosequencing, the study profiled T cell repertoires from 550 to 750 subjects and related those repertoires to cytomegalovirus serostatus. Along with the approximately 650-subject first cohort, a separate validation cohort of over a hundred different subjects was used. To predict cytomegalovirus infection status, the study combined high-throughput TCR immunosequencing, statistical association of individual TCRs with disease status, and machine learning. A later analysis re-examined previously published TCR beta repertoires from several hundred donors and added high-resolution HLA genotyping to investigate patterns of TCR occurrence. Rather than drawing on any new phenotypic data, the later analysis identified candidate immune exposures from TCR beta sequences and the way those sequences occurred across donors. In an earlier analysis of over 550 of the donors, high-throughput TCR beta sequencing was used to judge whether each TCR beta V gene segment behaved as functional or pseudogenic. Donor age, sex, ethnicity and CMV serostatus were compiled together with the repertoire data. A later genetic analysis took genome-wide SNP genotypes for about 55% of the 666 donors and used that subset as a discovery cohort. All discovery cohort repertoires had been generated using a single sequencing platform. HLA typing covered class I and class II loci at four-digit resolution. The number of donors typed differed by locus, with about 629-630 for A, B, C, DRB1 and DQB1, roughly 520 for DQA1, 600 to 610 for DPA1, and some 440 for DPB1. Because of strong linkage in the cohort, roughly 5 DR-DQ haplotypes were treated as single units for association and clustering. Among 350 to 400 genotyped donors of the cohort, an average of approximately 240,000 unique TCR beta nucleotide sequences were sequenced per donor, roughly 20% of them non-productive. General findings and caveats noted by the study authors: In a later genetic analysis, fewer N-insertions in productive TCRs were reported among donors in an Asian-associated ancestry cluster than the roughly 700-donor mean. Several of the top co-occurrence clusters appeared to be linked to parvovirus B19, influenza, CMV and Epstein-Barr virus, according to a later analysis. In an earlier analysis of some 550 of the donors, most TCR beta V segments were observed in productive rearrangements about 90% or about 30% of the time, broadly matching IMGT annotations. Assigning TCR associations to individual alleles was difficult when HLA alleles, especially DR and DQ, strongly co-occurred. A further reported finding was that TCR beta sequences accurately predicted the HLA-A and HLA-B alleles for most subjects in the first cohort. A group of highly shared sequence variants was considered likely to be a technical artifact of the sequencing pipeline. Because counts were too low, about 18 rarely observed V segments, including chromosome 9 orphons, were excluded from the earlier analysis of some 590 of the donors. This cohort had only TCR beta chains sequenced, and the lack of alpha or paired-chain data limited which features could be detected. It was suggested by the authors that the approach could potentially be generalized to other disease states and immunological phenotypes. A few of the identified cytomegalovirus-associated TCR beta chains were confirmed in vitro to be specific for cytomegalovirus antigens. Most TCR sequences were seen in very few donors, while some public TCRs were found in many individuals. Cytomegalovirus status was reported to be diagnosed by the classifier with high specificity and sensitivity in both the original and validation cohorts. In a later analysis, most CMV-associated TCR beta chains were found to appear HLA-restricted, with HLA associations seemingly driven largely by CMV exposure. In a later analysis, around 15,000 TCR beta sequences were associated with specific HLA alleles at a false discovery rate of 0.05. HLA typing was unavailable for some donors at each locus, so association tests used only the typed subset. Roughly uniform sequencing depth across donors was assumed in presence/absence analyses, although this assumption may not hold. CMV serostatus was the only immune exposure information available for the cohort. In a later analysis, HLA-associated TCR beta chains were found to be more clonally expanded and to have lower generation probabilities than equally common non-associated chains. V-gene and J-gene trimming of TCR beta chains was associated with a missense DCLRE1C variant in a later genetic analysis, and the association was replicated in an independent cohort. Correlated functional status among segregating V segments might be attributable to linkage disequilibrium, but an unknown experimental factor could not be ruled out. A later analysis found that TCR association rates varied across HLA loci, with DRB1 alleles showing the most associated TCRs and HLA-C alleles the fewest. A total of some 180 TCR beta chains were listed by the study as associated with cytomegalovirus.

The cohort consisted of 650 to 700 healthy bone marrow donors. At the time of sampling, every cohort member was nominally healthy, though immune exposures that went unrecorded were likely present. The donor was CMV seronegative and was included in the group of a few hundred seronegative cohort members. Each donor provided a peripheral blood sample, and peripheral blood mononuclear cells were used for TCR beta sequencing. The Qiagen DNeasy Blood Extraction Kit was used to extract genomic DNA from the blood cell samples. Receptor libraries were prepared by the immunoSEQ multiplex PCR assay. For the multiplex PCR, a mixture combining 60 forward primers for TCR Vbeta segments and 13 reverse primers for TCR Jbeta segments was used. A multiplex PCR assay on genomic DNA amplified the CDR3 region of rearranged TCR beta genes. On the Illumina HiSeq System, the amplified TCR beta libraries were sequenced as 87-base-pair reads. The source study handled its data this way. A later analysis tallied tens of millions of unique TCR beta chains across the 666 repertoires, and around 9.9 million of those chains were shared by two or more donors. Raw reads were error-corrected and collapsed into unique sequences by a nearest-neighbor algorithm in which closely related sequences were merged to remove PCR and sequencing errors. V, D and J gene segments were assigned by aligning CDR3 sequences to IMGT reference sequences. For a sequence to be retained, a match of at least six nucleotides to both a V gene segment and a J gene segment was required. Rearrangements were classified as productive when the CDR3 lacked stop codons and remained in frame with V and J, and all other rearrangements were classified as non-productive. CDR3 was defined according to IMGT convention as the region running from the second conserved V-encoded cysteine to the conserved J-encoded phenylalanine. In an earlier analysis of some 550 of the donors, sequences lacking an unambiguous match to a single V gene segment were excluded. In an earlier analysis of a few hundred of the donors, a V segment was called functional when productive rearrangements were above 56.7%, and segregating when the standard deviation between donors exceeded 5%. A statistical classification framework was built to diagnose cytomegalovirus status from the catalog of TCR beta chain sequences. In a later analysis, V and J genes were assigned by comparing TCR nucleotide sequences against IMGT/GENE-DB human TR gene sequences. Using the TCRdist pipeline, a later analysis assigned CDR3 sequences along with most-parsimonious VDJ recombination scenarios. In a later analysis, each TCR beta chain was defined by its CDR3 amino acid sequence together with its V-gene family, and reads lacking a unique V-gene family were excluded. In a later analysis, several hundred highly shared, low-generation-probability nucleotide sequences were removed to address suspected cross-contamination and a sequencing artifact. For each public chain, a later analysis derived a clonal expansion index from normalized ranks of inferred template counts within each repertoire. In a later analysis, generation probabilities were computed with a VDJ recombination model fitted to out-of-frame rearrangements, and the resulting probabilities were checked against IGoR. In a later analysis, hypergeometric tests were used to score TCR-TCR, TCR-HLA and TCR-CMV co-occurrence, with a repertoire-size bias correction applied to TCR pairs. In a later analysis, false discovery rates were estimated by permuting HLA or CMV assignments 20 times. In a later analysis, co-occurring TCRs were grouped with DBSCAN, and TCRdist sequence similarity was added when clustering was performed within HLA-allele-positive subsets. Repertoires with fewer than 30,000 or more than 120,000 public chains, plus five repertoires with anomalous nucleotide sharing, were excluded from co-occurrence clustering. TCRdb re-hosts the immuneACCESS table, in-frame sequences only. Its copies lack some clones; in the studies checked, an unresolved V gene accounts for under half of them, and the cause for the rest is not known. That table supplies the V and J calls and clone size; D and trimming were determined from the DNA. This sample gives roughly 110,000 clones in total; 82% of them show up just once. The ten largest make up roughly 2.5% of the sample.

Source material: PBMCs. The TCR comes from a woman aged 18-29 years in good health and CMV-seronegative.

The DNA sequence follows: TGTGCCAGCAGCAAAGGAAGCCCGGGACGAGGGGGGGTGAACACTGAAGCTTTCTTT. Its translation reads: CASSKGSPGRGGVNTEAFF. The chain links TRBV21-1 with TRBJ1-1. TRBV21-1 counts as a pseudogene. Taken from cysteine to phenylalanine, the CDR3 has 19 residues. Left in the record is the CDR3 DNA by itself, 57 bases read in frame from the first base.